A single sample is the source of the 30 T cell receptor beta chains below, sequenced in a study of blood T cell repertoires in COVID-19. Sequenced by immunoSEQ multiplex PCR; TCRdb stores in-frame clones only, minus some. The data hold approximately 280,000 clones, with around 86% observed a single time. Sequencing was done on a sample of peripheral blood. Receptors originate from a woman in her twenties or thirties who had recovered from COVID-19.

J is TRBJ2-2 and V is TRBV6-5; D possibly corresponds to TRBD1 (6 bases). The V end lost 7 bases, the J end lost 3 bases, and 9 bases lay between the germline ends. The CDR3 sequence is 13 residues long. Germline CDR1 MNHEY, CDR2 SVGAGI. The CDR3 nucleotides read TGTGCCAGCACGGGGACATACACCGGGGAGCTGTTTTTT. This codes for CASTGTYTGELFF.

The chain has TRBV19 and TRBJ2-7, with D maybe TRBD1 (5 bases). Germline V CDR1 and CDR2: LNHDA, SQIVND (reference sequence). CDR3 length: 13 residues. The V and J ends lost 10 bases and 1 base respectively, with 14 bases between them. The DNA for the CDR3 is TGTGCCACCTCGACAGCAACATCCTACGAGCAGTACTTC. The encoded protein is CATSTATSYEQYF.

This clone has more than one count but fewer than ten. The chain recombines TRBV29-1 with TRBJ2-1, with D perhaps matching TRBD2 (5 bases). CDR3 size: 15 residues. Trimming left V 0 bases short and J 9 bases short, with 18 bases between. CDR1 SQVTM and CDR2 ANQGSEA come from the germline V gene. The CDR3 bases are TGCAGCGTTGAAGACGTCACTAGTATTAACGCTGAGCAGTTCTTC. Its protein is CSVEDVTSINAEQFF.

This sequence joins TRBV28 and TRBJ2-1; 11 bases are shared with TRBD2. This CDR3 has 15 amino acids. Trimming at V came to 5 bases and at J to 8 bases, leaving 8 bases not matched to a gene. CDR1 and CDR2 from the germline V gene are MDHEN and SYDVKM. CDR3 DNA sequence: TGTGCCAGCAGTGGTACTAGCGGGAGACCGTATGAGCAGTTCTTC. Amino acids: CASSGTSGRPYEQFF.

This sequence joins TRBV5-4 and TRBJ2-1; D is undetermined. Trimming removed 2 bases from V and 6 bases from J, with 15 bases in between. Per germline, CDR1 SGHNT and CDR2 YYREEE (reference sequence). This CDR3 is 15 amino acids long. The DNA for the CDR3 is TGTGCCAGCAGCTTAAATGATATTTCGGGCAATGAGCAGTTCTTC. This encodes CASSLNDISGNEQFF.

This chain connects TRBV11-2 to TRBJ2-7; D unclear. V dropped 4 bases and J dropped 5 bases, with 12 bases sitting between them. CDR3 size: 13 residues. CDR1 is SGHAT and CDR2 is FQNNGV in the germline V gene. The CDR3 sequence is CASSSIRVHEQYF. CDR3 in DNA: TGTGCCAGCAGCTCGATCCGGGTCCACGAGCAGTACTTC.

The V and J genes are TRBV7-2 and TRBJ1-3, with D perhaps matching TRBD1 (5 bases). Germline values: CDR1 SGHTA, CDR2 FQGNSA. V dropped 5 bases and J dropped 0 bases, with 11 bases sitting between them. This CDR3 has 15 residues. The CDR3 loop reads CASSPRGNSGNTIYF. In DNA, the CDR3 is TGTGCCAGCAGCCCCCGGGGGAACTCTGGAAACACCATATATTTT.

V and J are TRBV4-1 and TRBJ1-2; 7 nucleotides agree with TRBD1. Germline CDR1 and CDR2: MGHRA and YSYEKL. The CDR3 extends over 15 amino acids. V shed 1 base, J shed 7 bases, and the junction held 9 bases outside the gene matches. CDR3 DNA sequence: TGCGCCAGCAGCCAAGCTTTGACAGGGCCATTTGGCTACACCTTC. Translated: CASSQALTGPFGYTF.

V usage is TRBV7-9 and J usage is TRBJ1-1, with TRBD1 matching 10 bases. Germline V CDR1 and CDR2: SEHNR, FQNEAQ (reference sequence). There are 17 residues in the CDR3. Trimming removed 1 base from V and 1 base from J; junction bases left unmatched: 6. CDR3 nucleotides: TGTGCCAGCAGCTTAGTGAAAGGACAGGGGGGGAACACTGAAGCTTTCTTT. Encoded protein: CASSLVKGQGGNTEAFF.

A few counts support this clone. The chain links TRBV2 to TRBJ1-3; maybe TRBD1 (6 bases). Germline V lookup: CDR1 SNHLY, CDR2 FYNNEI. Trimming removed 4 bases from V and 2 bases from J, with 12 bases in between. The CDR3 runs to 15 residues. This CDR3 reads CASSVLAGAGNTIYF. The CDR3 nucleotides are TGTGCCAGCAGTGTATTGGCAGGGGCTGGAAACACCATATATTTT.

The V call is TRBV27, the J call TRBJ1-6; TRBD1 might be the D (5 bases). Germline V gene sequence: CDR1 MNHEY, CDR2 SMNVEV (reference sequence). Trimming removed 7 bases at V and 15 bases at J, with 25 bases between. The CDR3 consists of 15 residues. In DNA, the CDR3 is TGTGCCAGCAATAGAAAGCCGGTAGGGGTTAATAACCTCCACTTT. As protein: CASNRKPVGVNNLHF.

J is TRBJ1-2 and V is TRBV30; D possibly corresponds to TRBD1 (6 bases). The germline CDR1 and CDR2 sequences are GTSNPN and SVGIG (reference sequence). The V gene lost 3 bases and the J gene lost 8 bases, with 19 bases spanning the gap. This CDR3 is 14 amino acids long. The CDR3: CAWREGTPNEGYTF. In DNA, the CDR3 is TGTGCCTGGAGGGAAGGGACACCCAATGAGGGCTACACCTTC.

This chain uses TRBV6-5 with TRBJ2-7, with 8 bases fitting TRBD2. Losses at the gene ends were 7 bases for V and 4 bases for J; bases not matched to a gene: 9. The CDR3 loop spans 14 amino acids. Per the germline V gene, CDR1 is MNHEY and CDR2 is SVGAGI. This CDR3 reads CASTIAGTAYEQYF. CDR3 coding DNA: TGTGCCAGCACCATAGCGGGGACGGCTTACGAGCAGTACTTC.

V is TRBV7-6 and J is TRBJ1-5; no firm D call. CDR3 length equals 13 residues. Germline V lookup: CDR1 SGHVS, CDR2 FNYEAQ. The V and J ends lost 5 bases and 3 bases respectively, with 8 bases between them. CDR3: CASSPGVNQPQHF. The CDR3, as DNA: TGTGCCAGCAGCCCCGGGGTCAATCAGCCCCAGCATTTT. Full variable domain (outside the CDR3, taken from reference TRBV7-6 and TRBJ1-5): GAGVSQSPRYKVTKRGQDVALRCDPISGHVSLYWYRQALGQGPEFLTYFNYEAQQDKSGLPNDRFSAERPEGSISTLTIQRTEQRDSAMYRCASSPGVNQPQHFGDGTRLSIL.

The chain has TRBV5-1 and TRBJ1-6, with D perhaps matching TRBD1 (5 bases). The length of the CDR3 is 14 residues. V was cut by 0 bases and J by 5 bases, with 6 bases left in between. Germline loops: CDR1 SGHRS, CDR2 YFSETQ. In nucleotides, the CDR3 is TGCGCCAGCAGCTTGGAGGGGAATAATTCACCCCTCCACTTT. Translated, it gives CASSLEGNNSPLHF.

The gene calls are TRBV21-1 and TRBJ2-7; TRBD1, the table's D call, lacks a check against the DNA. TRBV21-1 is an annotated pseudogene. This CDR3 is 16 amino acids long. CDR3 nucleotide sequence: TGTGCCAGCAGCACAAAACAGGAAACTCAAACCTACGAGCAGTACTTC. Translating gives CASSTKQETQTYEQYF.

The gene calls are TRBV19 and TRBJ2-1; 9 nucleotides line up with TRBD2. This CDR3 has 15 amino acids. Germline CDR1 LNHDA, CDR2 SQIVND (reference sequence). V was pared by 3 bases and J by 10 bases, with 10 bases of the junction left unmatched. The chain's CDR3 is CASSISPAGGDEQFF. As DNA, the CDR3 is TGTGCCAGTAGTATTTCCCCAGCGGGAGGCGACGAGCAGTTCTTC.

The chain has TRBV5-1 and TRBJ2-1; 7 nucleotides match TRBD2. The length of the CDR3 is 16 residues. V lost 4 bases and J lost 2; bases outside the gene matches: 9. CDR1 is SGHRS and CDR2 is YFSETQ in the germline V gene. CDR3 amino acids: CASSTAARGAYNEQFF. The CDR3 nucleotides are TGCGCCAGCAGCACCGCGGCCCGGGGGGCCTACAATGAGCAGTTCTTC.

The rearrangement uses TRBV24-1 and TRBJ2-3; 11 bases are a match to TRBD2. CDR3 length: 16 amino acids. V lost 5 bases and J lost 6; bases outside the gene matches: 9. Per germline, CDR1 KGHDR and CDR2 SFDVKD. The DNA of the CDR3 is TGTGCCACCAGTGCAGTCGTAGCGGGAGGGCCGGATACGCAGTATTTT. Amino acid sequence: CATSAVVAGGPDTQYF.

The chain combines TRBV6-5 with TRBJ2-2; D remains ambiguous. Germline values: CDR1 MNHEY, CDR2 SVGAGI. CDR3 length: 15 residues. The ends were cut back, 2 bases at V and 2 bases at J, with 9 bases in the middle. This CDR3 is CASSYLRINTGELFF. In nucleotides, the CDR3 is TGTGCCAGCAGTTACCTCAGGATAAACACCGGGGAGCTGTTTTTT.

The rearrangement joins TRBV19 to TRBJ1-1; the D is unclear. Germline lookup yields CDR1 LNHDA and CDR2 SQIVND (reference sequence). V lost 7 bases, J lost 4 bases, and 16 bases lay in between. CDR3 length: 14 amino acids. CDR3 DNA: TGTGCCAGTAACGGGGAGGCTTTCGGCACTGAAGCTTTCTTT. Its translation: CASNGEAFGTEAFF.

The rearrangement links TRBV28 to TRBJ2-7, with TRBD1 identical over 8 bases. This CDR3 region has 14 residues. Germline V gene sequence: CDR1 MDHEN, CDR2 SYDVKM. V gave up 2 bases and J gave up 4 bases; unmatched junction bases: 4. The CDR3 bases are TGTGCCAGCAGTTTACAGGGGGCTCAATACGAGCAGTACTTC. As protein: CASSLQGAQYEQYF.

The DNA of the CDR3 is TGTGCCAGCAGCTTTTCTCCCTGGAGCTCCTACAATGAGCAGTTCTTC. It is translated as CASSFSPWSSYNEQFF. This chain connects TRBV5-6 to TRBJ2-1; D not certain. The CDR3 runs to 16 residues. Trimming removed 2 bases from V and 0 bases from J, with 12 bases in between. The germline V gene has CDR1 SGHDT and CDR2 YYEEEE.

V is TRBV19 and J is TRBJ2-1, with 9 bases matching TRBD2. V dropped 3 bases and J dropped 6; count of bases not matched to a gene: 6. This CDR3 has 15 residues. Germline V gene sequence: CDR1 LNHDA, CDR2 SQIVND (reference sequence). This CDR3 reads CASSMVRAGGNEQFF. The CDR3 DNA reads TGTGCCAGTAGTATGGTTCGAGCGGGGGGCAATGAGCAGTTCTTC.

V is TRBV6-5 and J is TRBJ1-1; 10 bases match TRBD1. CDR3 length equals 14 residues. Per the germline V gene, CDR1 is MNHEY and CDR2 is SVGAGI. The junction had 8 bases not matched to a gene; V was cut back by 6 bases and J by 7 bases. In nucleotides, the CDR3 is TGTGCCAGCAGCCCGGGACAGGGGACCAGTGAAGCTTTCTTT. This encodes CASSPGQGTSEAFF.

This chain connects TRBV9 to TRBJ2-1; the match to TRBD1 covers 8 bases. The length of the CDR3 is 15 residues. J was trimmed by 3 bases and V by 3 bases; bases with no gene match: 5. In germline, CDR1 is SGDLS, CDR2 YYNGEE. The CDR3 here is CASSERTGNYNEQFF. CDR3 DNA: TGTGCCAGCAGCGAGCGGACAGGGAACTACAATGAGCAGTTCTTC.

The chain recombines TRBV14 with TRBJ1-2; 9 bases match TRBD1. This CDR3 has 14 residues. V lost 8 bases to trimming and J lost 2 bases; unmatched junction nucleotides: 6. Germline loops: CDR1 SGHDN, CDR2 FVKESK. CDR3 loop: CASRGQGINYGYTF. The CDR3, as DNA: TGTGCCAGCCGTGGACAGGGGATAAACTATGGCTACACCTTC.

V is TRBV5-1 and J is TRBJ2-3; 7 nucleotides line up with TRBD1. CDR3 size: 16 residues. The germline V gene has CDR1 SGHRS and CDR2 YFSETQ. V shed 2 bases, J shed 4 bases, and the junction held 10 bases outside the gene matches. The CDR3 region has the DNA TGCGCCAGCAGCTTTGGGAGTCTAGGGGGCGCAGATACGCAGTATTTT. It yields the protein CASSFGSLGGADTQYF. Variable domain in full (rest from reference TRBV5-1 and TRBJ2-3): KAGVTQTPRYLIKTRGQQVTLSCSPISGHRSVSWYQQTPGQGLQFLFEYFSETQRNKGNFPGRFSGRQFSNSRSEMNVSTLELGDSALYLCASSFGSLGGADTQYFGPGTRLTVL.

The rearrangement joins TRBV7-6 to TRBJ2-6; 8 positions agree with TRBD2. CDR1 and CDR2 (germline): SGHVS, FNYEAQ. The CDR3 sequence is 17 residues long. After removal of 0 bases from V and 2 bases from J, the junction contained 3 bases not matched to a gene. The CDR3 reads CASSLARGGTGANVLTF. For the CDR3, the DNA is TGTGCCAGCAGCTTAGCTCGGGGGGGGACTGGGGCCAACGTCCTGACTTTC.

The chain links TRBV2 to TRBJ1-5, with D maybe TRBD1 (5 bases). Trimming pared 3 bases from V and 7 bases from J, leaving 16 bases between. This CDR3 contains 15 residues. Germline CDR1 reads SNHLY; CDR2 reads FYNNEI. CDR3 nucleotide sequence: TGTGCCAGCAGTGAGAGGGCCGGGGGGGGACAGCCCCAGCATTTT. Protein sequence: CASSERAGGGQPQHF.